This TCR beta chain was captured in a study of CD8 T cells in Susac syndrome. The authors reverse transcribed about 0.5 to 1 ug RNA with random hexamers. TCRdb ran MiXCR on the immunoSEQ multiplex PCR reads and lists one entry per CDR3 protein. Of 150,000 or so distinct CDR3 sequences listed, more than 85% are singletons. With 5 bases removed from V and 2 bases from J, the gap between germline ends came to 17 bases. The CDR3 sequence is 16 residues long. Input material: CD4+ T cells from PBMCs. J is TRBJ2-3 and V is TRBV12-3 or TRBV12-4; D not certain. The clonotype originates from a human donor with Susac syndrome. CDR3 sequence reads: CASSGIRSSHTDTQYF. CDR3 in DNA: TGTGCCAGCAGTGGGATCCGTTCATCACACACAGATACGCAGTATTTT.